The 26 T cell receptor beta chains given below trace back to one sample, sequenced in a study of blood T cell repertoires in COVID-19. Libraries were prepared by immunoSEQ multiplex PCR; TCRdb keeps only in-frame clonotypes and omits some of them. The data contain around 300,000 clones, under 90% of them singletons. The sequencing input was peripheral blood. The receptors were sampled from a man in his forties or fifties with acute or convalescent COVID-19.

The CDR3: CASSPPGALNEQYF. DNA of the CDR3: TGTGCCAGCAGTCCCCCCGGAGCCCTAAACGAGCAGTACTTC. This chain links TRBV7-9 with TRBJ2-7, with D unresolved. CDR1 and CDR2 (germline): SEHNR, FQNEAQ (reference sequence). With 6 bases removed from V and 5 bases from J, the gap between germline ends came to 17 bases. The CDR3 runs 14 residues.

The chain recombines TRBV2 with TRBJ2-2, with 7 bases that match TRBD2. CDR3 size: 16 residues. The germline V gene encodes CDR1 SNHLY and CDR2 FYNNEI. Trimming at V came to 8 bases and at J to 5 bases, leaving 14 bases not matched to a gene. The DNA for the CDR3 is TGTGCCAGCTTCGAAACCCCGGGGGGTAGTACCGGGGAGCTGTTTTTT. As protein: CASFETPGGSTGELFF.

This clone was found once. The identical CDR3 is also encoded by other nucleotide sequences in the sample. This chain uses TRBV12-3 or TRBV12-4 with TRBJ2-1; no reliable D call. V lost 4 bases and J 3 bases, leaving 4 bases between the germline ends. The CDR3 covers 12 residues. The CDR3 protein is CASSYNYNEQFF. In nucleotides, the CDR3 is TGTGCCAGCAGTTATAACTACAATGAGCAGTTCTTC.

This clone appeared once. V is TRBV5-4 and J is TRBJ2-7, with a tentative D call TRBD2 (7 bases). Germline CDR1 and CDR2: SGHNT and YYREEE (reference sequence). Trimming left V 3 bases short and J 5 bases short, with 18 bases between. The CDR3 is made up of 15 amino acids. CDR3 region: CASSYLGGGGNEQYF. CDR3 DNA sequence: TGTGCCAGCAGCTATCTTGGGGGGGGCGGGAACGAGCAGTACTTC. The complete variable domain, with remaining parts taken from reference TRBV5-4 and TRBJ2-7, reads ETGVTQSPTHLIKTRGQQVTLRCSSQSGHNTVSWYQQALGQGPQFIFQYYREEENGRGNFPPRFSGLQFPNYSSELNVNALELDDSALYLCASSYLGGGGNEQYFGPGTRLTVT.

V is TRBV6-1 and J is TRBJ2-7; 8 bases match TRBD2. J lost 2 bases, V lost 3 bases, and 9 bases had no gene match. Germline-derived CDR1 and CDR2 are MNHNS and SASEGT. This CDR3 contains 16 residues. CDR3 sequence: CASSETVAGSPYEQYF. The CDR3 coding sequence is TGTGCCAGCAGTGAGACGGTAGCGGGGAGCCCCTACGAGCAGTACTTC.

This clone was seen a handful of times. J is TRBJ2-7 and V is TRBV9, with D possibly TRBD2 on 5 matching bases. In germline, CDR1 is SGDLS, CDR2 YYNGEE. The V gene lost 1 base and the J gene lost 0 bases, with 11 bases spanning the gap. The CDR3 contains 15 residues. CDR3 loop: CASSVRAEGSYEQYF. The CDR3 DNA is TGTGCCAGCAGCGTACGCGCTGAGGGCTCCTACGAGCAGTACTTC.

CDR3 bases: TGCGCCAGCAAAATGGACAGAATAACCGGGGAGCTGTTTTTT. Amino acids: CASKMDRITGELFF. V and J are TRBV4-1 and TRBJ2-2; D might be TRBD1 (6 bases). The CDR3 is 14 residues long. Germline loops: CDR1 MGHRA, CDR2 YSYEKL. Trimming removed 7 bases at V and 5 bases at J, with 14 bases between.

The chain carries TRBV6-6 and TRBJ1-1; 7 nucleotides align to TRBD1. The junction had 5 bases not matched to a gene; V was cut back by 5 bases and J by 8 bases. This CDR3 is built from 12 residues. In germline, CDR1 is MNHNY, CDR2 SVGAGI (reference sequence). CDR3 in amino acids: CASSRPDREAFF. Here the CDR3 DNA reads TGTGCCAGCAGTAGGCCGGACAGGGAAGCTTTCTTT.

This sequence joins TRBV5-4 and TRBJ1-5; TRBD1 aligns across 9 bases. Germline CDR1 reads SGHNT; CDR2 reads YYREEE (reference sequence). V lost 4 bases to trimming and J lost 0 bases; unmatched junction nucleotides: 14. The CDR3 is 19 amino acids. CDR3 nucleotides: TGTGCCAGCAGCCCAGTAGGGACAGGGCACACCGTTAGCAATCAGCCCCAGCATTTT. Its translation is CASSPVGTGHTVSNQPQHF.

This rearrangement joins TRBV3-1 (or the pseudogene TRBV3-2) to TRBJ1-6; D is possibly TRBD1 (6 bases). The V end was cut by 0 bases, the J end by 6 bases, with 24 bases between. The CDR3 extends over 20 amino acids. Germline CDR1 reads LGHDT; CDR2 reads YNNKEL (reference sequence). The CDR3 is CASSQDYPLTGHRVNSPLHF. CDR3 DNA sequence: TGTGCCAGCAGCCAAGATTACCCTCTGACGGGACACCGAGTTAATTCACCCCTCCACTTT.

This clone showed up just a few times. The CDR3 coding sequence is TGTGCCAGTTGTTGTCAGGGGAACTATAATTCACCCCTCCACTTT. As protein: CASCCQGNYNSPLHF. This chain joins TRBV2 and TRBJ1-6, with D perhaps matching TRBD1 (6 bases). The germline gives CDR1 SNHLY, CDR2 FYNNEI. The CDR3 covers 15 residues. Deletions cut 9 bases from V and 3 bases from J, with 15 bases between.

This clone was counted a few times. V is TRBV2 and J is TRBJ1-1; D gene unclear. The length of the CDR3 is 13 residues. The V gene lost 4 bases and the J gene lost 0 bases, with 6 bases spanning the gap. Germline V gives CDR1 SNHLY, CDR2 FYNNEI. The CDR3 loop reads CASSALMNTEAFF. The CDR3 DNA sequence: TGTGCCAGCAGTGCCCTAATGAACACTGAAGCTTTCTTT.

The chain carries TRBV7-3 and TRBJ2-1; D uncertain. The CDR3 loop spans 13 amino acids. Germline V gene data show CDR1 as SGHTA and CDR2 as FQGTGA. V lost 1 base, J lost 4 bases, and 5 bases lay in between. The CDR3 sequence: CASSLIPYNEQFF. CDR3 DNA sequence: TGTGCCAGCAGCTTAATCCCTTACAATGAGCAGTTCTTC.

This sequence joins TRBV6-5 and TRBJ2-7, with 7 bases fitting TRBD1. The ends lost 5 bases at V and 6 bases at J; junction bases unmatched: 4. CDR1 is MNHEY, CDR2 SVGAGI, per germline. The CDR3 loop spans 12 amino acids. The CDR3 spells CASSNRGSEQYF. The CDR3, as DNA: TGTGCCAGCAGTAACAGGGGTAGCGAGCAGTACTTC.

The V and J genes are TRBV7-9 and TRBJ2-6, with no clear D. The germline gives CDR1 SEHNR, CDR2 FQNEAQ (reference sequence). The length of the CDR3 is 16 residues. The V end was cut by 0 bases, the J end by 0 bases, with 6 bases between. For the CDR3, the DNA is TGTGCCAGCAGCTTAGCGCCGAGCTCTGGGGCCAACGTCCTGACTTTC. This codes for CASSLAPSSGANVLTF.

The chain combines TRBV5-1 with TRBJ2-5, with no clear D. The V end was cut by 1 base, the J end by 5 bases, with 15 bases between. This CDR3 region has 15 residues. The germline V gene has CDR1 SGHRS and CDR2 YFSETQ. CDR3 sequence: CASSLTPYGQETQYF. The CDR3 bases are TGCGCCAGCAGCTTGACCCCTTATGGGCAGGAGACCCAGTACTTC.

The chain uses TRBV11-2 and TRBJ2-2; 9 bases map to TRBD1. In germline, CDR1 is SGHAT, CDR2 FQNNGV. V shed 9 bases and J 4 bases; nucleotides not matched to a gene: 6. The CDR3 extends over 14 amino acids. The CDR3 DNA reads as TGTGCCAGTCAACAGGGGGCCCCCACCGGGGAGCTGTTTTTT. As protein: CASQQGAPTGELFF. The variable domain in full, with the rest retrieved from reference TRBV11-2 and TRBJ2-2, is EAGVAQSPRYKIIEKRQSVAFWCNPISGHATLYWYQQILGQGPKLLIQFQNNGVVDDSQLPKDRFSAERLKGVDSTLKIQPAKLEDSAVYLCASQQGAPTGELFFGEGSRLTVL.

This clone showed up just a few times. In nucleotides, the CDR3 is TGCGCCAGCAGCTTGTCTCAGGTGAACACTGAAGCTTTCTTT. Translation gives CASSLSQVNTEAFF. V is TRBV5-1 and J is TRBJ1-1, with D unresolved. Per the germline V gene, CDR1 is SGHRS and CDR2 is YFSETQ. This CDR3 is 14 amino acids long. Trimming took 1 base from V and 0 from J, leaving 7 bases between them.

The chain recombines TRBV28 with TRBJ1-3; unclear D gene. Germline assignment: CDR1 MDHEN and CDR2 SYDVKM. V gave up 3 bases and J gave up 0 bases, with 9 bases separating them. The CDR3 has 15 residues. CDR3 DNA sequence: TGTGCCAGCAGTTTGGGCGGGTACTCTGGAAACACCATATATTTT. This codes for CASSLGGYSGNTIYF. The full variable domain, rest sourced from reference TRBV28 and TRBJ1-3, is DVKVTQSSRYLVKRTGEKVFLECVQDMDHENMFWYRQDPGLGLRLIYFSYDVKMKEKGDIPEGYSVSREKKERFSLILESASTNQTSMYLCASSLGGYSGNTIYFGEGSWLTVV.

The CDR3 DNA sequence: TGTGCCAGCAGCCAAGGGAGGCTCGATGGCTACACCTTC. Translation gives CASSQGRLDGYTF. The gene calls are TRBV3-1 (or the pseudogene TRBV3-2) and TRBJ1-2; D uncertain. V dropped 1 base and J dropped 6 bases, with 9 bases sitting between them. Per germline, CDR1 LGHDT and CDR2 YNNKEL (reference sequence). This CDR3 comprises 13 residues.

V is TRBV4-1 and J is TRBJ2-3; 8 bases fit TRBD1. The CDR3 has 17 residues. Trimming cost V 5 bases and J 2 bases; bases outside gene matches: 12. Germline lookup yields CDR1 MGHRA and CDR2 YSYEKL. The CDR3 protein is CASSISPQGAFTDTQYF. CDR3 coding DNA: TGCGCCAGCAGCATATCCCCCCAGGGGGCCTTCACAGATACGCAGTATTTT.

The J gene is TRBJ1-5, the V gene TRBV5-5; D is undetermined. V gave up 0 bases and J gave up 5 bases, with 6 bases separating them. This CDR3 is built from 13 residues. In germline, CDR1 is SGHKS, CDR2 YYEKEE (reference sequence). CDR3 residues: CASSLVGDQPQHF. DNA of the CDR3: TGTGCCAGCAGCTTGGTCGGGGATCAGCCCCAGCATTTT.

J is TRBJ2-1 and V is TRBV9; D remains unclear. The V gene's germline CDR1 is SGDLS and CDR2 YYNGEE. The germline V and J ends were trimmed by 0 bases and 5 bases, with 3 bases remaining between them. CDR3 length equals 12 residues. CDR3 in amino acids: CASSVADNEQFF. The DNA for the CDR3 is TGTGCCAGCAGCGTAGCTGACAATGAGCAGTTCTTC.

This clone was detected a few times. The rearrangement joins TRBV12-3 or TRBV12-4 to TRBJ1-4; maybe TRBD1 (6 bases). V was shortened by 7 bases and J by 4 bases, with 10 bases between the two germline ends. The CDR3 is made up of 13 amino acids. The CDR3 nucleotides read TGTGCCAGCACCCGGACAGTTAATGAAAAACTGTTTTTT. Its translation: CASTRTVNEKLFF.

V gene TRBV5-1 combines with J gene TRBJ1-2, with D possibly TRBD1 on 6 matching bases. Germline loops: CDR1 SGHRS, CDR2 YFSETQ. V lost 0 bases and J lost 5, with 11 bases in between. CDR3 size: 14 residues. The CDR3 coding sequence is TGCGCCAGCAGCTTGGACAGGGATGGGTATGGCTACACCTTC. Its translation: CASSLDRDGYGYTF.

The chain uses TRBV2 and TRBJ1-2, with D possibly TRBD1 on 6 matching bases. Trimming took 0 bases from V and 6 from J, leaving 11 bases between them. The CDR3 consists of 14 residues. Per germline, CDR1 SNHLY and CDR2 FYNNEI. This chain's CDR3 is CASSEATGFDGYTF. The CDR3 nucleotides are TGTGCCAGCAGTGAAGCGACAGGATTCGATGGCTACACCTTC.